These 22 T cell receptor beta chains share one sample of origin, sequenced in a study of tumor-infiltrating lymphocytes in oesophageal squamous cell carcinoma. TCRdb called the PCR reads again in MiXCR, with one record for every CDR3 protein. This table holds roughly 14,000 distinct CDR3 sequences, 40% to 50% found once. Material: blood. The receptor source for this set is a male donor with esophageal squamous cell carcinoma.

The chain carries TRBV6-6 and TRBJ2-1, with D uncertain. CDR3 length: 14 amino acids. V shed 0 bases and J shed 6 bases, with 9 bases lying between them. Germline V gene sequence: CDR1 MNHNY, CDR2 SVGAGI (reference sequence). Here the CDR3 reads CASSYSGRGNEQFF. DNA of the CDR3: TGTGCCAGCAGTTACTCGGGCAGAGGCAATGAGCAGTTCTTC.

The count of this clonotype is one. The genes are TRBV7-6 and TRBJ2-5; no clear D gene. Per germline, CDR1 SGHVS and CDR2 FNYEAQ. This CDR3 has 19 amino acids. V gave up 3 bases and J gave up 11 bases, with 34 bases separating them. CDR3 sequence reads: CASSFLIPYDLWSYNEQYF. The CDR3 DNA sequence: TGTGCCAGCAGCTTCCTAATTCCGTATGACTTGTGGTCCTACAATGAGCAGTACTTC.

The table lists this clonotype with many counts. The gene calls are TRBV6-2 or TRBV6-3 and TRBJ1-1; TRBD1 matches 9 bases. Germline CDR1 reads MNHEY; CDR2 reads SVGEGT. The V segment lost 5 bases and the J segment 0 bases; nucleotides outside the gene matches: 4. The CDR3 consists of 15 residues. This chain's CDR3 is CASSGDRGMNTEAFF. The CDR3 bases are TGTGCCAGCAGTGGAGACAGGGGGATGAACACTGAAGCTTTCTTT.

The V call is TRBV6-8, the J call TRBJ2-1; no reliable D call. The J call may be in error: the DNA end matches TRBJ1-2 better. This CDR3 has 14 amino acids. Germline V CDR1 and CDR2: MNHGY, SAAAGT. CDR3 bases: TGTGCCAGCAGTTACTCGAACGGGTGGGATGGCTACACCTTC. Translating gives CASSYSNGWDGYTF.

The table lists this clonotype with a few counts. The chain has TRBV6-2 or TRBV6-3 and TRBJ1-1; TRBD1 matches at 10 bases. The germline CDR1 and CDR2 sequences are MNHEY and SVGEGT. With 5 bases clipped from V and 5 bases from J, the junction kept 5 bases outside the gene matches. The CDR3 loop spans 14 amino acids. CDR3 loop: CASSTDRGRTEAFF. DNA of the CDR3: TGTGCCAGCAGTACGGACAGGGGGAGGACTGAAGCTTTCTTT.

This clonotype came up many times. The chain couples TRBV25-1 to TRBJ2-2, with D tentatively TRBD1 or TRBD2 (7 bases each). The germline V and J ends were trimmed by 3 bases and 1 base, with 18 bases remaining between them. Germline V gene sequence: CDR1 MGHDK, CDR2 SYGVNS. The CDR3 covers 18 residues. Here the CDR3 reads CASSDLQGGAWNTGELFF. As DNA, the CDR3 is TGTGCCAGCAGTGATCTCCAGGGGGGGGCTTGGAACACCGGGGAGCTGTTTTTT.

The CDR3 nucleotides read TGTGCCAGCAGCCGGAGCGGGAGCTCCTACAATGAGCAGTTCTTC. The encoded protein is CASSRSGSSYNEQFF. The genes are TRBV7-2 and TRBJ2-7; 8 bases map to TRBD2. TRBJ2-1 explains the end of the DNA better; the J call may be wrong. The CDR3 has 15 amino acids. Looked up from germline, CDR1 is SGHTA and CDR2 is FQGNSA.

A note on this clonotype: Because it lacks the conserved phenylalanine or tryptophan at the end, this CDR3 is likely a read error. Because the CDR3's place on the DNA is in doubt, the DNA is left out and the CDR3 is given as listed by TCRdb. CDR3 sequence: CASSGPYGYTFGS. The chain has TRBV28 and TRBJ2-7. The germline CDR1 and CDR2 sequences are MDHEN and SYDVKM. The CDR3 has 13 residues if both end residues are counted.

The chain combines TRBV27 with TRBJ2-1; 8 bases map to TRBD2. Germline assignment: CDR1 MNHEY and CDR2 SMNVEV (reference sequence). Germline trimming cut 8 bases from V and 5 bases from J; bases unmatched to any gene: 5. The CDR3 spans 13 residues. The CDR3 sequence: CASAGGANNEQFF. In DNA form, the CDR3 reads TGTGCCAGCGCGGGGGGAGCAAACAATGAGCAGTTCTTC.

The rearrangement joins TRBV2 to TRBJ2-7; perhaps D is TRBD1 or TRBD2 (5 bases each). The CDR3 is made up of 12 amino acids. The germline CDR1 and CDR2 sequences are SNHLY and FYNNEI. V dropped 4 bases and J dropped 6 bases, with 10 bases sitting between them. The chain's CDR3 is CASSGGYGEQYF. The CDR3 DNA reads TGTGCCAGCAGTGGGGGGTACGGCGAGCAGTACTTC.

This clonotype was seen more than once but under ten times. The V call is TRBV7-2, the J call TRBJ2-1; the D call may be TRBD1 or TRBD2 (5 bases each). The J call may be mistaken, given a closer DNA end match to TRBJ2-7. The CDR3 loop spans 12 amino acids. From germline, CDR1 is SGHTA and CDR2 FQGNSA. This CDR3 reads CASSLGTHEQYF. DNA for the CDR3: TGTGCCAGCAGCTTGGGGACCCACGAGCAGTACTTC.

The V gene is TRBV14, the J gene TRBJ2-1; no clear D gene. This CDR3 is built from 13 residues. The germline V and J ends were trimmed by 5 bases and 3 bases, with 8 bases remaining between them. The germline V gene encodes CDR1 SGHDN and CDR2 FVKESK. CDR3 in amino acids: CASSADFYNEQFF. The CDR3 DNA is TGTGCCAGCAGCGCCGACTTCTACAATGAGCAGTTCTTC.

The V gene is TRBV7-2, the J gene TRBJ1-5; 7 nucleotides match TRBD1. V trimming: 4 bases; J trimming: 0 bases; junction bases outside the gene matches: 9. Germline V gene sequence: CDR1 SGHTA, CDR2 FQGNSA. There are 17 residues in the CDR3. The CDR3 here is CASSYQGGGYSNQPQHF. In nucleotides, the CDR3 is TGTGCCAGCAGCTATCAGGGGGGGGGTTATAGCAATCAGCCCCAGCATTTT.

The chain joins TRBV10-2 to TRBJ2-7; TRBD1 matches at 9 bases. Germline assignment: CDR1 WSHSY and CDR2 SAAADI. The CDR3 sequence is 14 residues long. The J segment lost 2 bases and the V segment lost 6 bases, leaving 5 bases of the junction unmatched. The CDR3 bases are TGCGCCAGCAGCCTTACAGGGGGCCCCTACGAGCAGTACTTC. Translated, it gives CASSLTGGPYEQYF.

The chain uses TRBV7-6 and TRBJ2-3, with D hard to call. The tail of the sequence fits TRBJ2-1 better, so the J call may be wrong. Germline CDR1 is SGHVS and CDR2 is FNYEAQ. The CDR3 consists of 13 residues. CDR3: CASSFSEDNEQFF. The CDR3 DNA is TGTGCCAGCAGCTTCTCCGAGGACAATGAGCAGTTCTTC.

The rearrangement uses TRBV7-2 and TRBJ2-1, with TRBD2 matching 11 bases. CDR1 and CDR2 (germline): SGHTA, FQGNSA. V dropped 7 bases and J dropped 4; count of bases not matched to a gene: 18. The CDR3 loop spans 19 amino acids. The chain's CDR3 is CASMKSWGASGRRYNEQFF. CDR3 sequence (DNA): TGTGCCAGCATGAAATCGTGGGGGGCTAGCGGGAGGAGGTACAATGAGCAGTTCTTC.

This clonotype showed up just a few times. V usage is TRBV6-1 and J usage is TRBJ2-6, with 7 bases that match TRBD1. The J call is in doubt because the DNA end fits TRBJ2-7 better. The germline V gene has CDR1 MNHNS and CDR2 SASEGT. This CDR3 comprises 14 residues. Here the CDR3 DNA reads TGTGCCAGCTCGACAGGGAGCTCCTACAATGAGCAGTACTTC. This translates into CASSTGSSYNEQYF.

In its sample, this clonotype ranks as medium-sized (0.01 to 0.1%). V and J are TRBV28 and TRBJ1-4; unclear D gene. The CDR3 spans 13 residues. The V end was cut by 6 bases, the J end by 4 bases, with 9 bases between. The germline CDR1 and CDR2 sequences are MDHEN and SYDVKM. The DNA for the CDR3 is TGTGCCAGCAGATCAGCTCTTAATGAAAAACTGTTTTTT. Protein: CASRSALNEKLFF.

The CDR3 loop reads CASSLIFWDTQYF. The CDR3 DNA reads TGTGCCAGCAGCTTAATCTTCTGGGATACGCAGTATTTT. This rearrangement joins TRBV7-6 to TRBJ2-3; D call uncertain. V was clipped by 2 bases and J by 6 bases, with 9 bases between them. The CDR3 runs 13 residues. The germline gives CDR1 SGHVS, CDR2 FNYEAQ. Looking up the rest from reference TRBV7-6 and TRBJ2-3 gives the full variable domain: GAGVSQSPRYKVTKRGQDVALRCDPISGHVSLYWYRQALGQGPEFLTYFNYEAQQDKSGLPNDRFSAERPEGSISTLTIQRTEQRDSAMYRCASSLIFWDTQYFGPGTRLTVL.

This clonotype was recorded a few times. V is TRBV7-8 and J is TRBJ1-2, with D possibly TRBD1 on 5 matching bases. The V gene's germline CDR1 is SGHVS and CDR2 FQNEAQ. With 4 bases removed from V and 4 bases from J, the gap between germline ends came to 34 bases. The CDR3 is 21 amino acids. CDR3 loop: CASSSYEYPGTATTKFYGYTF. For the CDR3, the DNA is TGTGCCAGCAGCTCCTATGAATACCCCGGGACGGCCACGACTAAATTCTATGGCTACACCTTC.

This clonotype was recorded a few times. This chain uses TRBV3-1 with TRBJ2-3, with D possibly being TRBD1 or TRBD2 (6 bases each). The CDR3 is 23 amino acids. The V end was cut by 1 base, the J end by 2 bases, with 34 bases between. In germline, CDR1 is LGHDT, CDR2 YNNKEL (reference sequence). The CDR3 sequence: CASSQVRGSRAEPWGDNTDTQYF. CDR3 nucleotide sequence: TGTGCCAGCAGCCAAGTACGGGGGTCGAGGGCGGAACCCTGGGGGGACAACACAGATACGCAGTATTTT.

By frequency in the sample, this clonotype is medium-sized (0.01 to 0.1%). This may come from a read error, since a much larger clone is one base off. The chain joins TRBV7-6 to TRBJ2-7; D is perhaps TRBD2 (6 bases). Germline assignment: CDR1 SGHVS and CDR2 FNYEAQ. The CDR3 sequence is 16 residues long. V lost 5 bases, J lost 7 bases, and 24 bases lay in between. The DNA for the CDR3 is TGTGCCAGCAGCCCTATTTATGCCGGGGGTCGTAATGAGCAGTACTTC. The encoded protein is CASSPIYAGGRNEQYF.